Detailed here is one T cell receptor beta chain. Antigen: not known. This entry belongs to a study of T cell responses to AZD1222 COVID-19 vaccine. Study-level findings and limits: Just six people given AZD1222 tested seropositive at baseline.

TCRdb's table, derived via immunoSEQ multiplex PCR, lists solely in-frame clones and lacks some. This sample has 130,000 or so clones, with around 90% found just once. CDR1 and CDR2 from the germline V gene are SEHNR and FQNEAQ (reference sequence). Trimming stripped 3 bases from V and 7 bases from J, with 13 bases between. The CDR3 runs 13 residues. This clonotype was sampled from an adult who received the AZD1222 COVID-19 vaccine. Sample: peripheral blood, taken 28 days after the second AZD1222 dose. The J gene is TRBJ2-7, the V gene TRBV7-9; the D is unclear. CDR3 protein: CASSFLSKGEQYF. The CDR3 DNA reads TGTGCCAGCAGCTTCTTATCCAAGGGTGAGCAGTACTTC.